This TCR beta chain was identified during a study of OX40 agonist ivuxolimab in advanced cancers. Only in-frame clones appear in the TCRdb table, and some are missing; sequencing was by immunoSEQ multiplex PCR. The sample lists about 100,000 clones, around 90% occurring once. A single count supports this clone. The clonotype was recovered from an adult with an advanced solid tumor such as melanoma, head and neck, liver or kidney cancer. The specimen was CD4+ or CD8+ T cells sorted from blood, collected in a trial of the OX40 agonist ivuxolimab.

CDR3 sequence reads: CASSIGGTSGSEQYF. The CDR3 DNA reads as TGTGCCAGTAGTATTGGCGGGACTAGCGGGAGCGAGCAGTACTTC. The chain is built from TRBV19 and TRBJ2-7, with 14 nucleotides matching TRBD2. CDR3 length: 15 residues. J gave up 6 bases and V 3 bases, and 4 bases lay outside the gene matches. Germline CDR1 reads LNHDA; CDR2 reads SQIVND (reference sequence).